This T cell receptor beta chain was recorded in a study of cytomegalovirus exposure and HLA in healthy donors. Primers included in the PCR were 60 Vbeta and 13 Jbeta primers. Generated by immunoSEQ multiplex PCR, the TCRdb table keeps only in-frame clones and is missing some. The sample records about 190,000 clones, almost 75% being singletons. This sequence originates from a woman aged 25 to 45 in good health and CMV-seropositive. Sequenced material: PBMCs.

The CDR3 spells CASRGGRGGANVLTF. CDR3 DNA sequence: TGTGCCAGCAGGGGGGGGAGGGGAGGGGCCAACGTCCTGACTTTC. The V and J genes are TRBV6-6 and TRBJ2-6; 7 bases align to TRBD2. The germline gives CDR1 MNHNY, CDR2 SVGAGI (reference sequence). V gave up 6 bases and J gave up 4 bases; unmatched junction bases: 6. The CDR3 is 15 amino acids.